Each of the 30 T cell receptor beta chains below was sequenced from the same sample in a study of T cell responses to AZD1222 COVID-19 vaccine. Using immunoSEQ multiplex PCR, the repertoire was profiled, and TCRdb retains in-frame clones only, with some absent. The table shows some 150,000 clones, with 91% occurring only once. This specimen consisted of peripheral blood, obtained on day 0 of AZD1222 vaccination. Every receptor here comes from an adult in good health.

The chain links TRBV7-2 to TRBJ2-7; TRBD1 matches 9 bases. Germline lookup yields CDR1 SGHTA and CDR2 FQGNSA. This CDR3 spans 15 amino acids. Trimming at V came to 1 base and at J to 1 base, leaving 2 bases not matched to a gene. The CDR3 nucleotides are TGTGCCAGCAGCTTAGTGGGGACAGGGTCCTACGAGCAGTACTTC. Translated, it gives CASSLVGTGSYEQYF.

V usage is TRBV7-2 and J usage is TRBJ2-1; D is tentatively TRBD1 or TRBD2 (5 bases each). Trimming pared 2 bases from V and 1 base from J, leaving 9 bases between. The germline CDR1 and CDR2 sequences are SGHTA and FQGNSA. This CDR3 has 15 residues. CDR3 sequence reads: CASSLTGLSYNEQFF. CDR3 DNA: TGTGCCAGCAGCTTAACAGGACTTTCCTACAATGAGCAGTTCTTC.

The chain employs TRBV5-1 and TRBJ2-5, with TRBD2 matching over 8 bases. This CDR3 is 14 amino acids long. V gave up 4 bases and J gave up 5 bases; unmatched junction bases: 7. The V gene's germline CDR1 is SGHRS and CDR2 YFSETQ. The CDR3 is CASSGAGGMETQYF. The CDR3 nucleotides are TGCGCCAGCAGCGGGGCGGGAGGAATGGAGACCCAGTACTTC. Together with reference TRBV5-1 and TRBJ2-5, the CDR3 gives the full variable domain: KAGVTQTPRYLIKTRGQQVTLSCSPISGHRSVSWYQQTPGQGLQFLFEYFSETQRNKGNFPGRFSGRQFSNSRSEMNVSTLELGDSALYLCASSGAGGMETQYFGPGTRLLVL.

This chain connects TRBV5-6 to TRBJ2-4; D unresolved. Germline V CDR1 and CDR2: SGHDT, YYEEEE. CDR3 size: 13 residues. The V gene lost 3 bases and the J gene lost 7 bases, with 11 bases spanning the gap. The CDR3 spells CASSYRLGNIQYF. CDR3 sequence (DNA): TGTGCCAGCAGCTATAGGCTAGGGAACATTCAGTACTTC. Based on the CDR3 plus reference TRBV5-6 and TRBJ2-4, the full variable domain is DAGVTQSPTHLIKTRGQQVTLRCSPKSGHDTVSWYQQALGQGPQFIFQYYEEEERQRGNFPDRFSGHQFPNYSSELNVNALLLGDSALYLCASSYRLGNIQYFGAGTRLSVL.

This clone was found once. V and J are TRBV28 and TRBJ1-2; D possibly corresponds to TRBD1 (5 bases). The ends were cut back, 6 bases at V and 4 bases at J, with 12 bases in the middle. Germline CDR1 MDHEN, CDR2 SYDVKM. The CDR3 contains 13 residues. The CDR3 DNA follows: TGTGCCAGCAGGAGGGGCGGGGGCTATGGCTACACCTTC. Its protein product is CASRRGGGYGYTF.

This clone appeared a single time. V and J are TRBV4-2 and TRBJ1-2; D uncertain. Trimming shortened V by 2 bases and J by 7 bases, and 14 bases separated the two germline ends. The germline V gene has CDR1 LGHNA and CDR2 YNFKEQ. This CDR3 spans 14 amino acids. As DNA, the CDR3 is TGTGCCAGCAGCCAATCTGACCCCGGCAGTGGCTACACCTTC. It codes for CASSQSDPGSGYTF.

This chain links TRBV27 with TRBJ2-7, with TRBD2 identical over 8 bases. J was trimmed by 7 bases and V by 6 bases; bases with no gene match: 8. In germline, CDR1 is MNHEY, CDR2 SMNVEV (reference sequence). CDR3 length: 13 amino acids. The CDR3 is CASRIAGIGEQYF. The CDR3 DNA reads TGTGCCAGCAGGATAGCGGGGATAGGGGAGCAGTACTTC.

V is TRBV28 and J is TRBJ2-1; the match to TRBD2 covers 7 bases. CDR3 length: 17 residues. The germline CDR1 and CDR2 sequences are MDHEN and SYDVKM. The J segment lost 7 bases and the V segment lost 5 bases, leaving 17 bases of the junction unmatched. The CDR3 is CASSTYRLADPSNEQFF. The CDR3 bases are TGTGCCAGCAGTACATACCGACTAGCCGATCCCTCAAATGAGCAGTTCTTC.

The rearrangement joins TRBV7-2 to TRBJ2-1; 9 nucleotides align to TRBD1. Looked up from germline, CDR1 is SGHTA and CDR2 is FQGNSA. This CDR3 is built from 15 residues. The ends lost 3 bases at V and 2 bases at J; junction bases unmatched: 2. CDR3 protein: CASSFDRGAYNEQFF. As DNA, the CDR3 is TGTGCCAGCAGCTTCGACAGGGGGGCCTACAATGAGCAGTTCTTC.

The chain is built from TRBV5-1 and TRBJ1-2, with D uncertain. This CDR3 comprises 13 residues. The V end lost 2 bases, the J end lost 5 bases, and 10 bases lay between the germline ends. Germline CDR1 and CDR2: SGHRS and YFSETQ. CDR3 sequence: CASSFGPVYGYTF. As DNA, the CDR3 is TGCGCCAGCAGCTTTGGCCCAGTATATGGCTACACCTTC.

CDR3 protein: CASSSQGPSSYNEQFF. The CDR3 nucleotides read TGTGCCAGCAGTTCTCAGGGGCCCAGCTCCTACAATGAGCAGTTCTTC. The chain uses TRBV6-5 and TRBJ2-1; D possibly corresponds to TRBD1 (6 bases). The CDR3 loop spans 16 amino acids. Germline V gene lookup returns CDR1 MNHEY and CDR2 SVGAGI. The ends were cut back, 4 bases at V and 0 bases at J, with 13 bases in the middle.

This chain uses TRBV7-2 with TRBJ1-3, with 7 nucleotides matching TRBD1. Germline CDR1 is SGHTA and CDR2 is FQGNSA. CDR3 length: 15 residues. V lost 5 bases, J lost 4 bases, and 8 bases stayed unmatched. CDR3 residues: CASSPQGGTGNTIYF. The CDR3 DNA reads TGTGCCAGCAGCCCTCAGGGGGGTACGGGAAACACCATATATTTT.

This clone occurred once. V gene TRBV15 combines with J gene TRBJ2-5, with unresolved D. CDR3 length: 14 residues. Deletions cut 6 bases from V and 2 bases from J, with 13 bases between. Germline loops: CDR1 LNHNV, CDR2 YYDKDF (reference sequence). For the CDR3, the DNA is TGTGCCACCAGGAAACAATTCAAACAAGAGACCCAGTACTTC. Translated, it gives CATRKQFKQETQYF.

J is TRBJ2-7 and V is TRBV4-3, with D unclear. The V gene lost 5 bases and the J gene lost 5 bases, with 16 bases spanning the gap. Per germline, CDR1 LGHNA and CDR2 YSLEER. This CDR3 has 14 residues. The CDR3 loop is CASSFGSPVDEQYF. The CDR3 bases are TGCGCCAGCAGCTTCGGGTCTCCCGTCGACGAGCAGTACTTC.

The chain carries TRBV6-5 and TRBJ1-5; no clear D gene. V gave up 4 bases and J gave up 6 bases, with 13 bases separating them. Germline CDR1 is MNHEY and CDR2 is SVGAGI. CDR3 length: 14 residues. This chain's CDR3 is CASSFRASGQPQHF. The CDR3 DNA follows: TGTGCCAGCAGTTTCCGGGCTTCGGGTCAGCCCCAGCATTTT.

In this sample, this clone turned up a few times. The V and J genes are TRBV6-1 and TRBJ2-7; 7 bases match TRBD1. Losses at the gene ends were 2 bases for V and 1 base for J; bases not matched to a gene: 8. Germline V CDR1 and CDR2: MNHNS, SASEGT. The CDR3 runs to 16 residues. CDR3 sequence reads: CASSEMGVGQSYEQYF. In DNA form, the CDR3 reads TGTGCCAGCAGTGAAATGGGCGTGGGACAGTCCTACGAGCAGTACTTC.

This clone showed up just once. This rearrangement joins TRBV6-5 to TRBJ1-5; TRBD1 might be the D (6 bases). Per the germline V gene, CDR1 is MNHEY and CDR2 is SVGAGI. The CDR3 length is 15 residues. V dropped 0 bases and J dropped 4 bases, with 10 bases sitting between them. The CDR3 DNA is TGTGCCAGCAGTTACTCTGGACAGCCTAATCAGCCCCAGCATTTT. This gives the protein CASSYSGQPNQPQHF.

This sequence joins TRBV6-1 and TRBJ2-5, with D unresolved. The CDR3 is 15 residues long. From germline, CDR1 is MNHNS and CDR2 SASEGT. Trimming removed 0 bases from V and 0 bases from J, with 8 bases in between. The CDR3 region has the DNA TGTGCCAGCAGTGAAGCTATTACGTACCAAGAGACCCAGTACTTC. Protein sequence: CASSEAITYQETQYF.

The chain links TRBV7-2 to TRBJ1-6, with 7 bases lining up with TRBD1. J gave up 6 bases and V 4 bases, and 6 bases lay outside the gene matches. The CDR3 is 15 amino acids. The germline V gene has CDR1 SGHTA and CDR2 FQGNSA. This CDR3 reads CASSWTGTANSPLHF. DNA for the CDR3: TGTGCCAGCAGCTGGACCGGGACAGCTAATTCACCCCTCCACTTT.

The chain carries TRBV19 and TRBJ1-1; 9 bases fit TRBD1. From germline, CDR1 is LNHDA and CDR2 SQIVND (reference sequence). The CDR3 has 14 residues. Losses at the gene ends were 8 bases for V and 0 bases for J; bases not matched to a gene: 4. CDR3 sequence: CASGGTGLNTEAFF. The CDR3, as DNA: TGTGCCAGTGGAGGGACAGGGTTGAACACTGAAGCTTTCTTT.

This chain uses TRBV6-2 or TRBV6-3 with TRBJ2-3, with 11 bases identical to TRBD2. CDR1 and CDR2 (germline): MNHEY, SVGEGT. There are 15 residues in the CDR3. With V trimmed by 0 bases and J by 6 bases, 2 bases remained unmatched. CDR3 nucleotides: TGTGCCAGCAGTTACTCTACTAGCGGGAGTGATACGCAGTATTTT. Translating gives CASSYSTSGSDTQYF.

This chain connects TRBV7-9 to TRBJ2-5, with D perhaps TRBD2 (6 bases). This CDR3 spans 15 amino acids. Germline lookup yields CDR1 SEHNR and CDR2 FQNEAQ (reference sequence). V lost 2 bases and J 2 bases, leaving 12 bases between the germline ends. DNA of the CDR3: TGTGCCAGCAGCTTAAATCGGGAGCTACAAGAGACCCAGTACTTC. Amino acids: CASSLNRELQETQYF.

The CDR3 DNA sequence: TGCGCCAGCAGTCGACAGGGGCGTGGGCGTGGGACCGGGGAGCTGTTTTTT. Translation gives CASSRQGRGRGTGELFF. This sequence joins TRBV5-1 and TRBJ2-2; 8 bases are shared with TRBD1. This CDR3 comprises 17 residues. The V gene end was trimmed by 5 bases and the J gene end by 5 bases; junction bases not matched to a gene: 14. Per germline, CDR1 SGHRS and CDR2 YFSETQ.

The CDR3: CASSLFAGGVTDTQYF. CDR3 DNA: TGTGCCAGCAGCTTATTTGCAGGGGGGGTCACAGATACGCAGTATTTT. The chain employs TRBV5-6 and TRBJ2-3; possibly TRBD1 or TRBD2 for D (7 bases each). From germline, CDR1 is SGHDT and CDR2 YYEEEE. CDR3 length: 16 amino acids. V lost 2 bases, J lost 2 bases, and 15 bases lay in between.

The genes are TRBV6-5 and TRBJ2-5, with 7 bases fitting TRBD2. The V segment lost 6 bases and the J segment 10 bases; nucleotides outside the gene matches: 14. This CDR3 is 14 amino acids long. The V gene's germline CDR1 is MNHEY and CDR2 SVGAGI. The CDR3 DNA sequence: TGTGCCAGCAGCCCACTGGGGGGGGGAATGAGCCAGTACTTC. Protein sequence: CASSPLGGGMSQYF.

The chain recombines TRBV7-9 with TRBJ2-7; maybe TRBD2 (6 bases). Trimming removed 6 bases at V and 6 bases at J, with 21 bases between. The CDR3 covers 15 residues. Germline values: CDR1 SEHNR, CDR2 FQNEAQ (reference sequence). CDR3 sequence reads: CASSGREDRVGEQYF. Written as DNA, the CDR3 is TGTGCCAGCAGTGGCAGGGAGGATAGAGTTGGCGAGCAGTACTTC.

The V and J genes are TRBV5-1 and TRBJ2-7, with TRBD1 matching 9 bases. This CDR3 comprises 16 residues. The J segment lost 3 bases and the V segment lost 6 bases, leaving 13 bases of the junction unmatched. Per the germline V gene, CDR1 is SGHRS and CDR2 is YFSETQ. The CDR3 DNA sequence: TGCGCCAGCAACCACGAACCGGGACAGGGATACTACGAGCAGTACTTC. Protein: CASNHEPGQGYYEQYF.

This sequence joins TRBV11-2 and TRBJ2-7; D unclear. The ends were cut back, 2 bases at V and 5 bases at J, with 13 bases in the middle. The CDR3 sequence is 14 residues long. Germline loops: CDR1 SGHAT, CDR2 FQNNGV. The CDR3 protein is CASSLPKLKDEQYF. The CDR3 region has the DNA TGTGCCAGCAGCTTACCTAAACTCAAGGACGAGCAGTACTTC.

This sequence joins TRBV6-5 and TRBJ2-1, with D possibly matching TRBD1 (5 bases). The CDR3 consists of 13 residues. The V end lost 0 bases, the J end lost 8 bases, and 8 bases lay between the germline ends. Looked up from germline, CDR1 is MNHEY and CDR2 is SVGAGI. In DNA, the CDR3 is TGTGCCAGCAGTTACTCTTGGGGCTATGAGCAGTTCTTC. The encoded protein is CASSYSWGYEQFF.

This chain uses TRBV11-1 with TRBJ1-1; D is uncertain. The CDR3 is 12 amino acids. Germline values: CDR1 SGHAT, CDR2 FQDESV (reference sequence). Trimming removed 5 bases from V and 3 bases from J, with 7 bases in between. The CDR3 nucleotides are TGTGCCAGCAGCCGCCAAGACACTGAAGCTTTCTTT. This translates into CASSRQDTEAFF.